These 24 T cell receptor beta chains came from one sample sequenced in a study of blood T cell repertoires in COVID-19. The protocol was immunoSEQ multiplex PCR, while the TCRdb copy is restricted to in-frame clones and leaves out a portion. In the table there are 200,000 to 250,000 clones, about four fifths of which are singletons. Sequencing was done on a sample of PBMCs or T cells enriched from blood (not recorded which). The receptors stem from a man aged 60-69 years who had recovered from COVID-19.

This chain joins TRBV7-9 and TRBJ2-7, with TRBD1 matching over 12 bases. Germline V CDR1 and CDR2: SEHNR, FQNEAQ (reference sequence). The CDR3 loop spans 15 amino acids. Trimming at V came to 2 bases and at J to 7 bases, leaving 6 bases not matched to a gene. CDR3 nucleotides: TGTGCCAGCAGCTTATACGGGACAGGGGGCGAGGAGCAGTACTTC. This codes for CASSLYGTGGEEQYF.

The rearrangement uses TRBV5-1 and TRBJ1-3, with D hard to call. This CDR3 has 16 amino acids. From germline, CDR1 is SGHRS and CDR2 YFSETQ. The V gene lost 2 bases and the J gene lost 4 bases, with 16 bases spanning the gap. DNA for the CDR3: TGCGCCAGCAGCTTTGGCTCTGCTGGTGGCGGAAACACCATATATTTT. This sequence encodes CASSFGSAGGGNTIYF.

The chain carries TRBV19 and TRBJ1-5, with no clear D. The CDR3 has 14 residues. Looked up from germline, CDR1 is LNHDA and CDR2 is SQIVND (reference sequence). V was pared by 5 bases and J by 4 bases, with 12 bases between. CDR3 sequence: CASSFQASNQPQHF. The CDR3 DNA reads as TGTGCCAGTAGTTTTCAGGCCTCTAATCAGCCCCAGCATTTT.

J is TRBJ2-6 and V is TRBV5-1; D remains unclear. This CDR3 comprises 18 residues. V was pared by 2 bases and J by 3 bases, with 18 bases between. Germline CDR1 is SGHRS and CDR2 is YFSETQ. The CDR3 spells CASSLLLATRYGANVLTF. The CDR3 DNA reads TGCGCCAGCAGCTTACTACTCGCGACCCGGTATGGGGCCAACGTCCTGACTTTC.

The chain is built from TRBV19 and TRBJ1-4; 7 bases are a match to TRBD1. The CDR3 length is 15 residues. Germline CDR1 is LNHDA and CDR2 is SQIVND (reference sequence). J lost 8 bases, V lost 5 bases, and 11 bases had no gene match. The CDR3 DNA sequence: TGTGCCAGTAGTCCCCGGAGGGGGCTTGGGGAAAAACTGTTTTTT. It encodes CASSPRRGLGEKLFF.

This rearrangement joins TRBV7-8 to TRBJ2-2; no definite D call. V shed 5 bases and J shed 4 bases, with 14 bases lying between them. The germline V gene encodes CDR1 SGHVS and CDR2 FQNEAQ. This CDR3 is 15 amino acids long. The CDR3 spells CASSLLQRGTGELFF. DNA for the CDR3: TGTGCCAGCAGCCTGCTCCAACGAGGCACCGGGGAGCTGTTTTTT. The whole variable domain, remainder taken from reference TRBV7-8 and TRBJ2-2, is GAGVSQSPRYKVAKRGQDVALRCDPISGHVSLFWYQQALGQGPEFLTYFQNEAQLDKSGLPSDRFFAERPEGSVSTLKIQRTQQEDSAVYLCASSLLQRGTGELFFGEGSRLTVL.

The chain uses TRBV2 and TRBJ1-1; TRBD1 might be the D (6 bases). The germline V gene encodes CDR1 SNHLY and CDR2 FYNNEI. The CDR3 has 14 residues. V gave up 6 bases and J gave up 3 bases, with 14 bases separating them. CDR3 in amino acids: CASSAQGSHTEAFF. CDR3 in DNA: TGTGCCAGCAGCGCGCAGGGGTCCCACACTGAAGCTTTCTTT.

This chain joins TRBV6-5 and TRBJ1-2; 7 nucleotides line up with TRBD1. The V and J ends lost 0 bases and 3 bases, in that order; junction bases with no gene match: 1. Germline V CDR1 and CDR2: MNHEY, SVGAGI. CDR3 size: 14 residues. CDR3 protein: CASSYSTGDYGYTF. The CDR3 nucleotides are TGTGCCAGCAGTTACTCTACAGGGGACTATGGCTACACCTTC.

This sequence joins TRBV29-1 and TRBJ1-1; D remains ambiguous. Germline V gene lookup returns CDR1 SQVTM and CDR2 ANQGSEA. The CDR3 is 10 residues long. V lost 5 bases and J lost 5, with 6 bases in between. The CDR3 DNA follows: TGCAGCGTTTACCGGACTGAAGCTTTCTTT. It is translated as CSVYRTEAFF.

V gene TRBV2 combines with J gene TRBJ1-5; D may be TRBD1 (6 bases). The germline V gene has CDR1 SNHLY and CDR2 FYNNEI. The CDR3 is made up of 15 amino acids. The V end was cut by 3 bases, the J end by 6 bases, with 15 bases between. CDR3: CASSESEGGVQPQHF. The CDR3, as DNA: TGTGCCAGCAGTGAGAGTGAGGGGGGGGTTCAGCCCCAGCATTTT.

The rearrangement links TRBV5-1 to TRBJ2-2; D is ambiguous. The germline V and J ends were trimmed by 0 bases and 2 bases, with 8 bases remaining between them. Germline V gene lookup returns CDR1 SGHRS and CDR2 YFSETQ. The CDR3 contains 15 residues. The CDR3 DNA reads as TGCGCCAGCAGCTTGGGGCCTGTAAACACCGGGGAGCTGTTTTTT. Translation: CASSLGPVNTGELFF.

This chain uses TRBV18 with TRBJ2-5, with 11 bases identical to TRBD2. The CDR3 is 17 amino acids. J lost 3 bases, V lost 3 bases, and 9 bases had no gene match. CDR1 is KGHSH and CDR2 is LQKENI in the germline V gene. The chain's CDR3 is CASSPIPLAGGKETQYF. The DNA of the CDR3 is TGTGCCAGCTCACCGATCCCCCTAGCGGGGGGCAAAGAGACCCAGTACTTC.

The chain employs TRBV7-3 and TRBJ2-2, with TRBD2 as a possible D gene (5 bases). The CDR3 has 12 residues. Trimming shortened V by 5 bases and J by 6 bases, and 7 bases separated the two germline ends. Germline CDR1 reads SGHTA; CDR2 reads FQGTGA. The CDR3 DNA reads TGTGCCAGCAGCATGGAGGCCGGGGAGCTGTTTTTT. Its translation is CASSMEAGELFF. The whole variable domain, remainder taken from reference TRBV7-3 and TRBJ2-2, is GAGVSQTPSNKVTEKGKYVELRCDPISGHTALYWYRQSLGQGPEFLIYFQGTGAADDSGLPNDRFFAVRPEGSVSTLKIQRTERGDSAVYLCASSMEAGELFFGEGSRLTVL.

This clone occurred once. This sequence joins TRBV7-2 and TRBJ2-1; 9 bases are shared with TRBD2. The CDR3 has 15 amino acids. Germline lookup yields CDR1 SGHTA and CDR2 FQGNSA. V lost 1 base to trimming and J lost 10 bases; unmatched junction nucleotides: 8. CDR3 region: CASSLVAGGPWEQFF. The CDR3 DNA is TGTGCCAGCAGCTTAGTCGCGGGGGGGCCCTGGGAGCAGTTCTTC.

The gene calls are TRBV25-1 and TRBJ1-1, with D possibly being TRBD1 (5 bases). The CDR3 sequence is 13 residues long. Deletions cut 4 bases from V and 1 base from J, with 7 bases between. From germline, CDR1 is MGHDK and CDR2 SYGVNS. The CDR3 is CASSAQANTEAFF. The CDR3 DNA reads as TGTGCCAGCAGTGCACAGGCGAACACTGAAGCTTTCTTT.

The chain combines TRBV18 with TRBJ1-1; a possible D gene is TRBD1 (5 bases). Germline lookup yields CDR1 KGHSH and CDR2 LQKENI. This CDR3 contains 18 residues. The V and J ends lost 5 bases and 2 bases respectively, with 24 bases between them. In nucleotides, the CDR3 is TGTGCCAGCTCATCGACCCAGACAGCCCAAATAACAAACACTGAAGCTTTCTTT. This gives the protein CASSSTQTAQITNTEAFF.

CDR3 bases: TGTGCCATCAGTGAGTCGAGCAGGTGGACAGTTTCTGAGACCCAGTACTTC. It translates to CAISESSRWTVSETQYF. The V call is TRBV10-3, the J call TRBJ2-5, with a weak D call TRBD1 (6 bases). The V end lost 0 bases, the J end lost 5 bases, and 19 bases lay between the germline ends. This CDR3 contains 17 residues. The V gene's germline CDR1 is ENHRY and CDR2 SYGVKD.

The chain employs TRBV7-6 and TRBJ1-1, with D tentatively TRBD1 (5 bases). Trimming cost V 5 bases and J 1 base, with 14 bases left between them. The CDR3 covers 15 residues. CDR1 SGHVS and CDR2 FNYEAQ come from the germline V gene. The CDR3 sequence: CASSPRDRPNTEAFF. The CDR3 DNA reads as TGTGCCAGCAGCCCGCGCGACAGACCGAACACTGAAGCTTTCTTT. The entire variable domain, with the rest obtained from reference TRBV7-6 and TRBJ1-1, is as follows: GAGVSQSPRYKVTKRGQDVALRCDPISGHVSLYWYRQALGQGPEFLTYFNYEAQQDKSGLPNDRFSAERPEGSISTLTIQRTEQRDSAMYRCASSPRDRPNTEAFFGQGTRLTVV.

The rearrangement links TRBV7-2 to TRBJ1-2; a weak D match, TRBD1 (6 bases). Germline V CDR1 and CDR2: SGHTA, FQGNSA. This CDR3 has 15 amino acids. Trimming left V 5 bases short and J 0 bases short, with 13 bases between. The CDR3 coding sequence is TGTGCCAGCAGCACAGGACAGACGCCTAACTATGGCTACACCTTC. Protein: CASSTGQTPNYGYTF.

V and J are TRBV5-1 and TRBJ2-2; TRBD1 matches 9 bases. The CDR3 totals 15 residues. The germline V gene encodes CDR1 SGHRS and CDR2 YFSETQ. V was clipped by 4 bases and J by 7 bases; unmatched bases: 8. CDR3 in amino acids: CASSLEGQGIGELFF. CDR3 DNA sequence: TGCGCCAGCAGCCTCGAGGGACAGGGAATCGGGGAGCTGTTTTTT. Filled out from reference TRBV5-1 and TRBJ2-2, the complete variable domain reads KAGVTQTPRYLIKTRGQQVTLSCSPISGHRSVSWYQQTPGQGLQFLFEYFSETQRNKGNFPGRFSGRQFSNSRSEMNVSTLELGDSALYLCASSLEGQGIGELFFGEGSRLTVL.

The chain uses TRBV9 and TRBJ1-6, with D possibly matching TRBD1 (5 bases). Germline assignment: CDR1 SGDLS and CDR2 YYNGEE. The V end lost 3 bases, the J end lost 14 bases, and 15 bases lay between the germline ends. The CDR3 is made up of 13 amino acids. DNA of the CDR3: TGTGCCAGCAGCGCGTCGACCTGGGGGGCCCTCCACTTT. Encoded protein: CASSASTWGALHF. The whole variable domain, remainder taken from reference TRBV9 and TRBJ1-6, is DSGVTQTPKHLITATGQRVTLRCSPRSGDLSVYWYQQSLDQGLQFLIQYYNGEERAKGNILERFSAQQFPDLHSELNLSSLELGDSALYFCASSASTWGALHFGNGTRLTVT.

The chain employs TRBV29-1 and TRBJ1-1, with 7 bases aligning to TRBD1. The V and J ends lost 2 bases and 1 base, in that order; junction bases with no gene match: 4. This CDR3 is 14 amino acids long. Germline loops: CDR1 SQVTM, CDR2 ANQGSEA. CDR3 coding DNA: TGCAGCGTTGAAATCAGGGGGAAGAACACTGAAGCTTTCTTT. Its protein is CSVEIRGKNTEAFF.

The chain employs TRBV7-2 and TRBJ1-5; D is perhaps TRBD1 (5 bases). Germline V gene sequence: CDR1 SGHTA, CDR2 FQGNSA. The length of the CDR3 is 15 residues. Trimming left V 1 base short and J 4 bases short, with 11 bases between. The CDR3 DNA reads TGTGCCAGCAGCTTAGGGGCAGGGTGGAATCAGCCCCAGCATTTT. Amino acid sequence: CASSLGAGWNQPQHF.

The rearrangement uses TRBV7-3 and TRBJ2-2; TRBD1 is a possible D gene (5 bases). Deletions cut 2 bases from V and 6 bases from J, with 10 bases between. The CDR3 length is 14 residues. Germline CDR1 and CDR2: SGHTA and FQGTGA. This chain's CDR3 is CASSLAIGAGELFF. The DNA of the CDR3 is TGTGCCAGCAGCTTAGCGATAGGGGCCGGGGAGCTGTTTTTT. The whole variable domain, filled in from reference TRBV7-3 and TRBJ2-2, reads GAGVSQTPSNKVTEKGKYVELRCDPISGHTALYWYRQSLGQGPEFLIYFQGTGAADDSGLPNDRFFAVRPEGSVSTLKIQRTERGDSAVYLCASSLAIGAGELFFGEGSRLTVL.